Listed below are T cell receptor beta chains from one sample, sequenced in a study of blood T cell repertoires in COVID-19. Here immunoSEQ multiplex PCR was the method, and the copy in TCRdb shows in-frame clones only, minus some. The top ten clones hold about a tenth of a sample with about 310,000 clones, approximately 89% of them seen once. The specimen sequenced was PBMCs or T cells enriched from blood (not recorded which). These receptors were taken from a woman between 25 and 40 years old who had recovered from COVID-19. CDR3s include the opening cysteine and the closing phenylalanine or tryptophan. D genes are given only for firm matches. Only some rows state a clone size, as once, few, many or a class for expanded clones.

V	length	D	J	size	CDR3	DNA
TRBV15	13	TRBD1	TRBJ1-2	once	CATSRAGGYGYTF	TGTGCCACCAGCAGGGCAGGGGGATATGGCTACACCTTC
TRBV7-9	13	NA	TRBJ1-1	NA	CASSNPGSTEAFF	TGTGCCAGCAGCAACCCAGGGTCCACTGAAGCTTTCTTT
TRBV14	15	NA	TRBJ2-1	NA	CASSLEGYSNNEQFF	TGTGCCAGCAGCTTGGAGGGCTACTCTAACAATGAGCAGTTCTTC
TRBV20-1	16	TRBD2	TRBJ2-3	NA	CSASGGTSGSTDTQYF	TGCAGTGCTAGTGGGGGGACTAGCGGGTCCACAGATACGCAGTATTTT
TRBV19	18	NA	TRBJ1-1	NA	CASSSRYQDWVRGIEAFF	TGTGCCAGTAGTTCAAGATATCAGGACTGGGTGCGGGGGATTGAAGCTTTCTTT
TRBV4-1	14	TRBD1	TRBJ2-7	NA	CASSPSLTGDEQYF	TGCGCCAGCAGCCCATCATTAACAGGGGACGAGCAGTACTTC
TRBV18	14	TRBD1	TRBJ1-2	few	CASSPLLQGDGYTF	TGTGCCAGCTCACCACTCTTGCAGGGGGATGGCTACACCTTC
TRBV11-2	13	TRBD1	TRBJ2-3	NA	CASSTTGEDTQYF	TGTGCCAGCAGCACTACAGGGGAAGATACGCAGTATTTT
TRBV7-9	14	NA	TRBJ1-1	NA	CASNRGNMNTEAFF	TGTGCCAGCAATCGTGGTAACATGAACACTGAAGCTTTCTTT
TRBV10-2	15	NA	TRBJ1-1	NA	CASRGYRAGDTEAFF	TGCGCCAGCAGGGGATACAGGGCTGGGGACACTGAAGCTTTCTTT
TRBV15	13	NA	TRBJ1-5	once	CATSRYSGQPQHF	TGTGCCACCAGCCGCTACTCCGGGCAGCCCCAGCATTTT
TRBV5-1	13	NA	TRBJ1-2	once	CASSLVAGNGYTF	TGCGCCAGCAGCTTGGTAGCAGGGAATGGCTACACCTTC
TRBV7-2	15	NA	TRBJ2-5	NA	CASSRSATGWETQYF	TGTGCCAGCAGCCGCAGTGCGACGGGGTGGGAGACCCAGTACTTC
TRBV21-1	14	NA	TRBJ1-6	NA	CASLRTGPNSPLHF	TGTGCCAGCCTTAGGACAGGGCCTAATTCACCCCTCCACTTT
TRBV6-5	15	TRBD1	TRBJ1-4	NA	CASRAKTGRDEKLFF	TGTGCCAGCAGGGCAAAGACAGGGCGCGATGAAAAACTGTTTTTT
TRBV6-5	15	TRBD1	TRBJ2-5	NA	CASAIQGSKAETQYF	TGTGCCAGCGCCATACAGGGGTCGAAAGCAGAGACCCAGTACTTC
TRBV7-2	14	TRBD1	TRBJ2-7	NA	CASSFGQGTYEQYF	TGTGCCAGCAGCTTCGGACAGGGTACCTACGAGCAGTACTTC
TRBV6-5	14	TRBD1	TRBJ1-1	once	CASYGQGGLGEAFF	TGTGCCAGTTACGGACAGGGTGGTTTGGGTGAAGCTTTCTTT
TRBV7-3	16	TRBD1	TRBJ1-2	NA	CASSDGQGALPYGYTF	TGTGCCAGCAGCGACGGACAGGGGGCTCTACCCTATGGCTACACCTTC
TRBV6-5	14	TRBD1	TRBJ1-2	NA	CASATGGDNYGYTF	TGTGCCAGCGCCACAGGGGGAGATAACTATGGCTACACCTTC
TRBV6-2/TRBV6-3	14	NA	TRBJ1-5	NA	CASSPSHINQPQHF	TGTGCCAGCAGCCCTTCTCACATCAATCAGCCCCAGCATTTT
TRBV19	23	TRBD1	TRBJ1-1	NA	CASSIPRIRHTGTGLGGNTEAFF	TGTGCCAGTAGTATACCCCGGATCCGTCATACCGGGACAGGGTTGGGAGGGAACACTGAAGCTTTCTTT
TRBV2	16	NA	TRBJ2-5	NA	CASSEARSSSLATQYF	TGTGCCAGCAGTGAAGCTCGGAGCTCAAGCTTAGCGACCCAGTACTTC
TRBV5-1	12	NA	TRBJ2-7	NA	CASSRESYEQYF	TGCGCCAGCAGCCGGGAGTCCTACGAGCAGTACTTC
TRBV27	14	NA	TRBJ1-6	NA	CASSPSSYNSPLHF	TGTGCCAGCAGTCCCAGCTCCTATAATTCACCCCTCCACTTT
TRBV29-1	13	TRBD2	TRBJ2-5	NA	CSAPGLARETQYF	TGCAGCGCTCCGGGACTAGCGCGGGAGACCCAGTACTTC
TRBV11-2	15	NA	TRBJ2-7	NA	CASSLVGRAPNEQYF	TGTGCCAGCAGCTTAGTGGGCAGGGCGCCTAACGAGCAGTACTTC
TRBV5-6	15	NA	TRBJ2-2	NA	CASRLQQGGSGELFF	TGTGCCAGCAGACTGCAACAGGGAGGGTCCGGGGAGCTGTTTTTT
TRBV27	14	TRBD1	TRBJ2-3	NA	CASSSRTGADTQYF	TGTGCCAGCAGCTCAAGGACAGGGGCAGATACGCAGTATTTT
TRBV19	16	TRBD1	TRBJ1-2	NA	CASRKETGTGGRGYTF	TGTGCCAGTAGGAAGGAGACCGGGACAGGGGGCCGTGGCTACACCTTC
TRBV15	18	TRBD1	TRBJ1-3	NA	CATSRAGQNSLSGNTIYF	TGTGCCACCAGCAGAGCGGGACAGAACTCACTCTCTGGAAACACCATATATTTT
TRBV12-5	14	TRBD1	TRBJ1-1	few	CASGLPTTGAEAFF	TGTGCTAGTGGTTTGCCGACTACAGGGGCTGAAGCTTTCTTT
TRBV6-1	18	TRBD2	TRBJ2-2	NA	CASSERTLAGLATGELFF	TGTGCCAGCAGTGAAAGGACACTAGCGGGATTAGCAACCGGGGAGCTGTTTTTT
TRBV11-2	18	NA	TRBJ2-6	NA	CASRSRGERLSGANVLTF	TGTGCCAGCAGGTCCCGGGGAGAGCGCTTGTCTGGGGCCAACGTCCTGACTTTC
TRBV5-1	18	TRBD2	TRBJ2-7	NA	CASSLVFPGPAGGYEQYF	TGCGCCAGCAGCTTGGTCTTCCCGGGACCAGCGGGAGGGTACGAGCAGTACTTC
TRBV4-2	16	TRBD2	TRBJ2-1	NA	CASSQVGGRVAREQFF	TGTGCCAGCAGCCAAGTCGGCGGGAGGGTCGCACGAGAGCAGTTCTTC
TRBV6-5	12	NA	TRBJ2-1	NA	CASVTSFNEQFF	TGTGCCAGCGTGACTAGTTTCAATGAGCAGTTCTTC
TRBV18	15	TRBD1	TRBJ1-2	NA	CASSPWDRSYYGYTF	TGTGCCAGCTCACCCTGGGACAGATCCTACTATGGCTACACCTTC
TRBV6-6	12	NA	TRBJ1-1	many	CASSYSSRGAFF	TGTGCCAGCAGTTACTCGAGCCGGGGGGCTTTCTTT
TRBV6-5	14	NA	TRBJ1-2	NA	CASSYSGLSYGYTF	TGTGCCAGCAGTTACTCGGGCCTTAGCTATGGCTACACCTTC
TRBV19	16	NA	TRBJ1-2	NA	CASSIAPVRRPHGYTF	TGTGCCAGTAGTATAGCCCCGGTCAGGAGGCCGCATGGCTACACCTTC
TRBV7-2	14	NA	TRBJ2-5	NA	CASSSIGSTETQYF	TGTGCCAGCAGCTCGATCGGTTCTACAGAGACCCAGTACTTC
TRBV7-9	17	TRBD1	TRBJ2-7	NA	CASSPSIRGQLSYEQYF	TGTGCCAGCAGCCCATCTATAAGGGGACAGTTATCCTACGAGCAGTACTTC
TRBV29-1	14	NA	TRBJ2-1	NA	CSVVGPGSYNEQFF	TGCAGCGTGGTGGGTCCGGGTTCCTACAATGAGCAGTTCTTC
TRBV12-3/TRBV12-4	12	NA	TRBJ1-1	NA	CASRTIDTEAFF	TGTGCCAGCAGAACCATAGACACTGAAGCTTTCTTT
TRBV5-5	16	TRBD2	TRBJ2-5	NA	CASSIGLAGTKETQYF	TGTGCCAGCAGCATCGGACTAGCGGGGACCAAAGAGACCCAGTACTTC